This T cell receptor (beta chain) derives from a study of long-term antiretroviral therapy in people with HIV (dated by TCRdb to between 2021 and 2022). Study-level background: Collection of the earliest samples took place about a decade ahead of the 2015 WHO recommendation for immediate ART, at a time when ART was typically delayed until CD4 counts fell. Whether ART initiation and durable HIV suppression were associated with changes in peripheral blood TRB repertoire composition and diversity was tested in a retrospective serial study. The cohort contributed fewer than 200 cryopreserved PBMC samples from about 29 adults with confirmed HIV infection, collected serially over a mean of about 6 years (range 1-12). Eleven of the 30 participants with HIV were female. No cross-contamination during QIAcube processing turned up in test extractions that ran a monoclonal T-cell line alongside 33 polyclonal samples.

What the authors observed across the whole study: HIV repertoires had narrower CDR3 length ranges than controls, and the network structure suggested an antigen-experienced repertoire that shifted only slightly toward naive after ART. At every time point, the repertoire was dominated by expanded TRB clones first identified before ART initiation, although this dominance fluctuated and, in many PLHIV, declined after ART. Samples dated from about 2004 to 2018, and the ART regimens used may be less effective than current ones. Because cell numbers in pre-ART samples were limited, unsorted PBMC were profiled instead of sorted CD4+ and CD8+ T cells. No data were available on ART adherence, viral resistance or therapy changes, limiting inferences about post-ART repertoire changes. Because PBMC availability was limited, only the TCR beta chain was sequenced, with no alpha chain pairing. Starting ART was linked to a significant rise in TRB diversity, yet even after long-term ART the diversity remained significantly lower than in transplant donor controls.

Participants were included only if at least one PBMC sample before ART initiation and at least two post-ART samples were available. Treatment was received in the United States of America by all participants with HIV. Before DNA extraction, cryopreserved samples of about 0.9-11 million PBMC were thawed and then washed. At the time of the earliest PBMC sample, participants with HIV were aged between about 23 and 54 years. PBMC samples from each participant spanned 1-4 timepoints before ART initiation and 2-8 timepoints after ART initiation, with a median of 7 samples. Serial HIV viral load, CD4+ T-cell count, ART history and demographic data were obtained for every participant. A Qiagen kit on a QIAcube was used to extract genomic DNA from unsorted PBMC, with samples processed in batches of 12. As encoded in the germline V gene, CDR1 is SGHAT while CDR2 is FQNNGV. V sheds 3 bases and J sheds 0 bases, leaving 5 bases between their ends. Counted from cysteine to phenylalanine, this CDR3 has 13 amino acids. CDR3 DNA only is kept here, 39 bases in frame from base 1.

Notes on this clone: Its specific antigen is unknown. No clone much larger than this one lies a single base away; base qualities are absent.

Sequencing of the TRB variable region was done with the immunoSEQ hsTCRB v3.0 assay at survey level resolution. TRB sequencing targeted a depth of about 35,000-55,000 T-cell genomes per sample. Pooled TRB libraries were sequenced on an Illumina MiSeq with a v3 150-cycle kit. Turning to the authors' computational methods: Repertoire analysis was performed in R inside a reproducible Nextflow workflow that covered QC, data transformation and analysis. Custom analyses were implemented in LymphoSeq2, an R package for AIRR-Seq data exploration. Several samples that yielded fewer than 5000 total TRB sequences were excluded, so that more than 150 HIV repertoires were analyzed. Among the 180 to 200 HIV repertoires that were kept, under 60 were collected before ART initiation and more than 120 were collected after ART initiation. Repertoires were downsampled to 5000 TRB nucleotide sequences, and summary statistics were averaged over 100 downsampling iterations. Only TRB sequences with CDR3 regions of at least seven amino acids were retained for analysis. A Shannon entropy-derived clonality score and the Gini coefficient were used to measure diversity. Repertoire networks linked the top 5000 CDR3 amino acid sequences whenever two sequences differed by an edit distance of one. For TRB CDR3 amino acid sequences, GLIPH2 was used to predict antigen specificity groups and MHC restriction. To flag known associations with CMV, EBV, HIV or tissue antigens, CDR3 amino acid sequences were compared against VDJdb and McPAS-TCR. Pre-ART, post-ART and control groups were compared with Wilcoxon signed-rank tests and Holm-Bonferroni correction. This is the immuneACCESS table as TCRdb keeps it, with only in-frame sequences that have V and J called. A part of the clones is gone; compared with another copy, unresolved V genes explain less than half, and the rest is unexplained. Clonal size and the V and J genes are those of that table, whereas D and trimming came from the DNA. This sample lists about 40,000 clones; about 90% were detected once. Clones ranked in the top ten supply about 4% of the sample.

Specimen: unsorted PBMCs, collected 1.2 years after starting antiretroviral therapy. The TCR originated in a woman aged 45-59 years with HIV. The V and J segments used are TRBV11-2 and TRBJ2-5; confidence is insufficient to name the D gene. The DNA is TGTGCCAGCAGCTTCGGAAACCAAGAGACCCAGTACTTC. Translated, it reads CASSFGNQETQYF. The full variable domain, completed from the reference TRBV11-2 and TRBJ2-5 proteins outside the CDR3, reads EAGVAQSPRYKIIEKRQSVAFWCNPISGHATLYWYQQILGQGPKLLIQFQNNGVVDDSQLPKDRFSAERLKGVDSTLKIQPAKLEDSAVYLCASSFGNQETQYFGPGTRLLVL.